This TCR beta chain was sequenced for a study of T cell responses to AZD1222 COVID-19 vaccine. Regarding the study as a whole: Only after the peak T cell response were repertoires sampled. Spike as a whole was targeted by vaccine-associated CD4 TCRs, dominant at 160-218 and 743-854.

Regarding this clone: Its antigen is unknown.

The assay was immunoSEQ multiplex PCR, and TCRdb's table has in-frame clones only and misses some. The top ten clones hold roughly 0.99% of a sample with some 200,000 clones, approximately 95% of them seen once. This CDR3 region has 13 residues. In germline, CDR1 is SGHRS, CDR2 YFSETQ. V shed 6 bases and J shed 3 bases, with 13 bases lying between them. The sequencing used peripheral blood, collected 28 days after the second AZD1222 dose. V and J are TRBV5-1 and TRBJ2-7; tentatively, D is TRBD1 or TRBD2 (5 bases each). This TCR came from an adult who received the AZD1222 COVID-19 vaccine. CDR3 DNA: TGCGCCAGCACCTCAACAGGAGGCTACGAGCAGTACTTC. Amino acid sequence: CASTSTGGYEQYF.